This TCR beta chain originates from a study of T cells after yellow fever vaccination. One entry per CDR3 protein, called by TCRdb with MiXCR from the 5' RACE reads. The table records hundreds of thousands of distinct CDR3 sequences, roughly 12% of them present only once. The table lists this clonotype with a few counts. V lost 4 bases to trimming and J lost 3 bases, with 19 bases between them. This CDR3 contains 16 residues. The sequencing here drew on PBMCs, taken on the day of the yellow fever booster vaccination. This chain links TRBV12-3 or TRBV12-4 with TRBJ2-7; D uncertain. The clonotype originates from a man between 25 and 39 years old who received the YFV17D yellow fever vaccine. In DNA form, the CDR3 reads TGTGCCAGCAGTTCCACCACCCGGCAGGCAAACTACGAGCAGTACTTC. Amino acid sequence: CASSSTTRQANYEQYF.